The present TCR beta chain was sequenced within a study of blood T cells in healthy people across ages. The study drew donors from healthy Caucasian individuals in Russia aged about 6 to 100. Each donor had approximately 10 milliliters of peripheral blood drawn. Study observations and caveats: Donor CMV status, an unknown factor, possibly confounded changes in expanded clonotypes.

Looked up from germline, CDR1 is DFQATT and CDR2 is SNEGSKA (reference sequence). The CDR3 contains 13 residues. V dropped 3 bases and J dropped 11 bases, with 16 bases sitting between them. To note about this clonotype: Its antigen remains unidentified.

A J-beta primer mix and a sample-barcoded 5' primer were used in a second PCR of roughly 7 to 12 cycles. All samples yielded 2.5 million or more CDR3-containing paired-end reads. TCRdb redid the calling of the 5' RACE reads with MiXCR, one entry per CDR3 protein. The table includes around 1.5 million distinct CDR3 sequences, about 35% detected once. J is TRBJ2-2 and V is TRBV20-1; a possible D gene is TRBD1 (5 bases). The source of this sequence is a woman aged 25 to 45 in good health. The sequenced sample consisted of blood. The CDR3 DNA is TGCAGTGCTAGTCAGGGTTTTGACGGAGAGCTGTTTTTT. It codes for CSASQGFDGELFF.